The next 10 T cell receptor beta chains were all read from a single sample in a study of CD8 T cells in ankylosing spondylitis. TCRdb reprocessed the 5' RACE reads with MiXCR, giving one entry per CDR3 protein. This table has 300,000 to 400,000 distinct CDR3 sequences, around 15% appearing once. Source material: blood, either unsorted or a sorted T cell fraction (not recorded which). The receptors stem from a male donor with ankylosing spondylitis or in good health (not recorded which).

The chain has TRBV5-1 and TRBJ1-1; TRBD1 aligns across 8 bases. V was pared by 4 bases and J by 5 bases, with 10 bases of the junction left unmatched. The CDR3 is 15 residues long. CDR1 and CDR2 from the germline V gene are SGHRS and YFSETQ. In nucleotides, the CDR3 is TGCGCCAGCAGCGCCAACAGGGGGTCTGGGACTGAAGCTTTCTTT. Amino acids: CASSANRGSGTEAFF.

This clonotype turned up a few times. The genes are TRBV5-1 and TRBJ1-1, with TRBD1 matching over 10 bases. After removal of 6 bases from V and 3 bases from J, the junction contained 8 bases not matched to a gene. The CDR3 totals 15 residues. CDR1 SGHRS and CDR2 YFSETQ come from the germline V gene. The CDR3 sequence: CASTRQGARDTEAFF. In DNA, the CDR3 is TGCGCCAGCACCCGACAGGGGGCCAGGGACACTGAAGCTTTCTTT.

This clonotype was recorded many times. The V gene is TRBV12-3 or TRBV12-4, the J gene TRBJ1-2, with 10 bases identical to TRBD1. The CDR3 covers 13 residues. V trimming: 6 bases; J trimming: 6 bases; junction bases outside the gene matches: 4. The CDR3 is CASRGTGDHGYTF. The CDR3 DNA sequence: TGTGCCAGCAGGGGGACAGGGGATCATGGCTACACCTTC.

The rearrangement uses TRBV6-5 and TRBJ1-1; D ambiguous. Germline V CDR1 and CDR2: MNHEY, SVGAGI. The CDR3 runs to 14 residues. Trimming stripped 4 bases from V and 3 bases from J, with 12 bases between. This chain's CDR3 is CASSFLGIDTEAFF. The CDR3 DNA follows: TGTGCCAGCAGTTTTCTAGGGATCGACACTGAAGCTTTCTTT.

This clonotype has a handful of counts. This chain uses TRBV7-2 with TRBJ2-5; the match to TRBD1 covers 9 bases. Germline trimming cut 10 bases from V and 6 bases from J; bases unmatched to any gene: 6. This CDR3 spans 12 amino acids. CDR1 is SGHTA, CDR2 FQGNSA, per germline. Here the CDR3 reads CATSTGGKTQYF. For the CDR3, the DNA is TGTGCCACCTCGACAGGGGGTAAGACCCAGTACTTC.

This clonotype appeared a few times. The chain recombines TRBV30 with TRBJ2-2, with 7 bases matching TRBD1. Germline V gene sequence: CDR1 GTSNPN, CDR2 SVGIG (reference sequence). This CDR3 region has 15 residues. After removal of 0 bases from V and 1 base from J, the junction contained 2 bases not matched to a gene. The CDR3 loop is CAWSVRDRNTGELFF. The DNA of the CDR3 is TGTGCCTGGAGTGTCAGGGACAGGAACACCGGGGAGCTGTTTTTT. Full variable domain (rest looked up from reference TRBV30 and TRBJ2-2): SQTIHQWPATLVQPVGSPLSLECTVEGTSNPNLYWYRQAAGRGLQLLFYSVGIGQISSEVPQNLSASRPQDRQFILSSKKLLLSDSGFYLCAWSVRDRNTGELFFGEGSRLTVL.

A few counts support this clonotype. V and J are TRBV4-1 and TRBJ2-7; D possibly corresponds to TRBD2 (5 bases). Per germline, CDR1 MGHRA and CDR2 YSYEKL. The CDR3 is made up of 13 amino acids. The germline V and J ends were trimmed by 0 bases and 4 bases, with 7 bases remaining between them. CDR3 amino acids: CASSQDSGYEQYF. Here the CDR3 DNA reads TGCGCCAGCAGCCAAGATTCGGGATACGAGCAGTACTTC.

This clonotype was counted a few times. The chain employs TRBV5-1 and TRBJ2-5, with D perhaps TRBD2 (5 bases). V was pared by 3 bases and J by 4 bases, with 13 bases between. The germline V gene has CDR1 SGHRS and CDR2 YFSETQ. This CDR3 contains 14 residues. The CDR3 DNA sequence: TGCGCCAGCAGCTCTTCACTAGATCGAGAGACCCAGTACTTC. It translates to CASSSSLDRETQYF.

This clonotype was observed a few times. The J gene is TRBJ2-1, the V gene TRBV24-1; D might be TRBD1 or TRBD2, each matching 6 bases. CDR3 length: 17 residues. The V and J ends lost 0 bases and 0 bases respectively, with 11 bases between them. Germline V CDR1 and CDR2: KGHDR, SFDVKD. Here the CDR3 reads CATSDLGGGSSYNEQFF. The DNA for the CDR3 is TGTGCCACCAGTGATTTGGGAGGGGGAAGCTCCTACAATGAGCAGTTCTTC.

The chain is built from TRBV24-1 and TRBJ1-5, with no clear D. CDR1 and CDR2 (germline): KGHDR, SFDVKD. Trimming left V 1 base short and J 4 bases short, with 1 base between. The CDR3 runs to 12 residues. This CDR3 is CATSDLNQPQHF. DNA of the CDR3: TGTGCCACCAGTGATTTAAATCAGCCCCAGCATTTT.